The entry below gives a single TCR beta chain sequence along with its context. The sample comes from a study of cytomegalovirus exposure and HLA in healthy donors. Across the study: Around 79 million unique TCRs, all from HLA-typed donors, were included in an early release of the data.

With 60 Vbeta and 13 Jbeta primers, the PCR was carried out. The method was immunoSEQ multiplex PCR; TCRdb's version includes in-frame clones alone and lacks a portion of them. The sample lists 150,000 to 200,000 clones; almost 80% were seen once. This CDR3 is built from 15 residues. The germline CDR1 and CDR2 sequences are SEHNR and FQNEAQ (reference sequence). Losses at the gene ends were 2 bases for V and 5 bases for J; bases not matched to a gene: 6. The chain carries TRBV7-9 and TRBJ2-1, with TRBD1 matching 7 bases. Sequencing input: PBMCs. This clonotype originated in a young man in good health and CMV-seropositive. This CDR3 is CASSLKGAVDNEQFF. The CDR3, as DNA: TGTGCCAGCAGCTTAAAGGGGGCCGTGGACAATGAGCAGTTCTTC.